These 9 T cell receptor beta chains came from one sample sequenced in a study of post-analysis software for immune sequencing data. Points from the study as a whole: Patients showed TRBV5-6, TRBV5-1 and TRBV20-1 among four to six TRBV segments more frequent than in controls.

Unique-molecular-identifier-tagged TCR beta cDNA libraries were used. TCRdb used MiXCR to reprocess the PCR reads, holding one entry per CDR3 protein. The table includes roughly 600,000 distinct CDR3 sequences, around 44% detected once. These receptors' antigens are unknown. Sequencing input: blood. Receptors were obtained from a girl aged 5 to 17 with multiple sclerosis.

The rearrangement uses TRBV7-2 and TRBJ2-3, with 8 bases identical to TRBD2. CDR3 length equals 15 residues. Germline V gives CDR1 SGHTA, CDR2 FQGNSA. Trimming cost V 3 bases and J 1 base; bases outside gene matches: 3. The CDR3 spells CASSFREGRTDTQYF. In DNA form, the CDR3 reads TGTGCCAGCAGCTTTCGGGAGGGGCGCACAGATACGCAGTATTTT.

The chain links TRBV20-1 to TRBJ2-3; 8 positions agree with TRBD2. Per germline, CDR1 DFQATT and CDR2 SNEGSKA (reference sequence). Trimming cost V 0 bases and J 4 bases; bases outside gene matches: 6. There are 15 residues in the CDR3. CDR3: CSARDIGGAPDTQYF. The CDR3 DNA follows: TGCAGTGCTAGAGATATCGGGGGGGCCCCAGATACGCAGTATTTT.

The J gene is TRBJ1-1, the V gene TRBV12-3 or TRBV12-4; D unresolved. The CDR3 covers 15 residues. Trimming stripped 0 bases from V and 4 bases from J, with 12 bases between. CDR3 region: CASSLAPRRGTEAFF. Written as DNA, the CDR3 is TGTGCCAGCAGTTTAGCGCCGAGACGGGGCACTGAAGCTTTCTTT.

The chain joins TRBV6-6 to TRBJ2-7; TRBD1 is a possible D gene (6 bases). The germline gives CDR1 MNHNY, CDR2 SVGAGI (reference sequence). V was clipped by 8 bases and J by 0 bases, with 14 bases between them. The CDR3 is 14 amino acids. DNA of the CDR3: TGTGCCAGCGGCCTTCAGGGGAGCTCCTACGAGCAGTACTTC. Translating gives CASGLQGSSYEQYF.

Ten or more counts support this clonotype. The V gene is TRBV7-2, the J gene TRBJ2-5, with TRBD1 identical over 9 bases. Looked up from germline, CDR1 is SGHTA and CDR2 is FQGNSA. Trimming at V came to 5 bases and at J to 5 bases, leaving 6 bases not matched to a gene. CDR3 length: 14 amino acids. The CDR3 region is CASSPWTGAETQYF. The CDR3 DNA reads as TGTGCCAGCAGCCCCTGGACAGGGGCGGAGACCCAGTACTTC.

The chain uses TRBV20-1 and TRBJ2-5; the match to TRBD2 covers 7 bases. CDR1 DFQATT and CDR2 SNEGSKA come from the germline V gene (reference sequence). The trim removed 6 bases at V and 1 base at J, leaving 8 bases unmatched. The CDR3 has 14 amino acids. The CDR3 region has the DNA TGCAGTGCCAGGTCAGGACTAGTCCAAGAGACCCAGTACTTC. Translated, it gives CSARSGLVQETQYF.

V usage is TRBV5-1 and J usage is TRBJ2-1; tentatively, D is TRBD1 or TRBD2 (5 bases each). The CDR3 extends over 15 amino acids. V gave up 1 base and J gave up 4 bases, with 12 bases separating them. Germline V CDR1 and CDR2: SGHRS, YFSETQ. CDR3 loop: CASSLNGDPYNEQFF. CDR3 bases: TGCGCCAGCAGCTTGAACGGGGACCCTTACAATGAGCAGTTCTTC.

This clonotype was observed a few times. The V and J genes are TRBV5-1 and TRBJ2-1, with 9 bases aligning to TRBD2. The CDR3 extends over 15 amino acids. J gave up 7 bases and V 4 bases, and 9 bases lay outside the gene matches. Germline CDR1 and CDR2: SGHRS and YFSETQ. The chain's CDR3 is CASSPVRGGENEQFF. The CDR3 DNA follows: TGCGCCAGCAGCCCGGTGCGGGGGGGCGAAAATGAGCAGTTCTTC.

This clonotype appeared once. This rearrangement joins TRBV12-3 or TRBV12-4 to TRBJ2-1, with 12 bases identical to TRBD2. The CDR3 sequence is 15 residues long. J lost 8 bases, V lost 6 bases, and 8 bases had no gene match. CDR3 sequence: CASRETSGRIYEQFF. In DNA form, the CDR3 reads TGTGCCAGCAGAGAAACTAGCGGGAGGATCTATGAGCAGTTCTTC.